The clone carrying this T cell receptor (beta chain) was picked up a small number of times. Its target is not known. The data are from a study of early T cells in non-severe SARS-CoV-2 infection. Turning to the study itself: Bulk RNA isolated from unsorted whole blood underwent sequencing; chains were not paired. Study-wide results and caveats: Matching results from VDJdb favored anti-spike CD8 responses, leaving private and CD4 specificities undetected.

The CDR3 spans 13 residues. The germline V gene has CDR1 DFQATT and CDR2 SNEGSKA (reference sequence). Trimming took 7 bases from V and 0 from J; bases not matched to a gene: 4. Molecules of cDNA were individually given unique molecular identifiers that were attached to them. TCRdb recomputed calls from the 5' RACE reads with MiXCR, one row per CDR3 protein. The table has about 59,000 distinct CDR3 sequences, roughly an eighth seen once. Sequences were derived from whole blood, sampled at baseline. The sequence was collected from an adult who was a healthcare worker with PCR-confirmed SARS-CoV-2 infection or an uninfected control (not recorded which). The chain is built from TRBV20-1 and TRBJ1-2; 8 bases are shared with TRBD1. The DNA of the CDR3 is TGCAGTGGCCCACAGGGGGCTAACTATGGCTACACCTTC. Translated: CSGPQGANYGYTF.